Following are 5 T cell receptor beta chains from one sample sequenced in a study of blood T cells in healthy people across ages. Combining a sample-barcoded 5' primer with a J-beta primer mix, a second PCR ran for 7 to 11 cycles. TCRdb re-called the 5' RACE reads with MiXCR, one entry per CDR3 protein. The sample has under 1,100,000 distinct CDR3 sequences; approximately 25% are singletons. These data also formed part of another study, on T cells of mothers and their children.

The specimen was blood. The receptor set was obtained from a girl aged 2 to 10 in good health.

This clonotype came up a few times. The CDR3 DNA reads TGTGCCAGTGACGGTTTGCCCGTTCTCGGGGTTGCTTTCTTT. This translates into CASDGLPVLGVAFF. This chain uses TRBV6-1 with TRBJ1-1, with no clear D. The CDR3 sequence is 14 residues long. With 9 bases removed from V and 11 bases from J, the gap between germline ends came to 25 bases. Germline assignment: CDR1 MNHNS and CDR2 SASEGT.

The V and J genes are TRBV11-3 and TRBJ2-6, with D possibly TRBD2 on 7 matching bases. Germline CDR1 is SGHNT and CDR2 is YENEEA. V shed 5 bases and J shed 0 bases, with 11 bases lying between them. The length of the CDR3 is 16 residues. CDR3 in amino acids: CASSPGEGSGANVLTF. In nucleotides, the CDR3 is TGTGCCAGCAGCCCAGGGGAGGGCTCTGGGGCCAACGTCCTGACTTTC.

This chain uses TRBV12-3 or TRBV12-4 with TRBJ2-2, with D perhaps being TRBD1 or TRBD2 (5 bases each). V was pared by 7 bases and J by 2 bases, with 20 bases between. This CDR3 is 17 amino acids long. CDR3 coding DNA: TGTGCCAGCACCGTGGGGACGATTACGGCTAACACCGGGGAGCTGTTTTTT. Protein sequence: CASTVGTITANTGELFF.

The rearrangement joins TRBV7-8 to TRBJ2-7, with no clear D. Germline V lookup: CDR1 SGHVS, CDR2 FQNEAQ. The CDR3 spans 14 residues. V was pared by 5 bases and J by 5 bases, with 16 bases between. This chain's CDR3 is CASSLTSYTHEQYF. CDR3 coding DNA: TGTGCCAGCAGCCTAACATCCTATACCCACGAGCAGTACTTC. The full variable domain, rest sourced from reference TRBV7-8 and TRBJ2-7, is GAGVSQSPRYKVAKRGQDVALRCDPISGHVSLFWYQQALGQGPEFLTYFQNEAQLDKSGLPSDRFFAERPEGSVSTLKIQRTQQEDSAVYLCASSLTSYTHEQYFGPGTRLTVT.

A few counts support this clonotype. The chain joins TRBV6-2 or TRBV6-3 to TRBJ2-5; unclear D gene. The better agreement between TRBJ2-7 and the DNA end casts doubt on the J call. The CDR3 extends over 13 amino acids. In germline, CDR1 is MNHEY, CDR2 SVGEGT. The CDR3 loop is CASSFNEVYEQYF. CDR3 DNA sequence: TGTGCCAGCAGTTTCAATGAAGTGTACGAGCAGTACTTC.